Following are 8 T cell receptor beta chains from one sample sequenced in a study of blood T cell repertoires in COVID-19. Using immunoSEQ multiplex PCR, the repertoire was profiled, and TCRdb retains in-frame clones only, with some absent. The sample shows around 170,000 clones, about 82% of them seen only once. Specimen: PBMCs or T cells enriched from blood (not recorded which). The receptors shown here come from a woman aged 30 to 39 who had recovered from COVID-19.

This clone has a single count. The chain links TRBV2 to TRBJ2-3; 7 bases fit TRBD1. The CDR3 runs 13 residues. Germline V gene lookup returns CDR1 SNHLY and CDR2 FYNNEI. V gave up 6 bases and J gave up 1 base; unmatched junction bases: 1. CDR3: CASSGQGTDTQYF. The CDR3, as DNA: TGTGCCAGCAGCGGACAGGGCACAGATACGCAGTATTTT.

Only one count was recorded for this clone. The J gene is TRBJ2-2, the V gene TRBV5-1; D is undetermined. Between the trimmed V and J ends, which lost 2 bases and 0 bases, there was a span of 5 bases. The CDR3 totals 14 residues. The germline V gene encodes CDR1 SGHRS and CDR2 YFSETQ. The CDR3 DNA reads TGCGCCAGCAGCTTACACACGAACACCGGGGAGCTGTTTTTT. Translation: CASSLHTNTGELFF.

This sequence joins TRBV7-2 and TRBJ2-7; D is uncertain. The CDR3 totals 12 residues. The V end lost 0 bases, the J end lost 2 bases, and 2 bases lay between the germline ends. CDR1 is SGHTA and CDR2 is FQGNSA in the germline V gene. CDR3: CASSLAAYEQYF. DNA of the CDR3: TGTGCCAGCAGCTTAGCCGCCTACGAGCAGTACTTC.

This sequence joins TRBV28 and TRBJ1-2, with D unresolved. V gave up 6 bases and J gave up 7 bases, with 15 bases separating them. Germline V gene lookup returns CDR1 MDHEN and CDR2 SYDVKM. The CDR3 spans 13 residues. The CDR3 is CASSSGSSGGYTF. The DNA for the CDR3 is TGTGCCAGCAGCTCCGGATCCTCAGGTGGCTACACCTTC.

The chain has TRBV18 and TRBJ2-1, with D maybe TRBD1 (6 bases). The CDR3 contains 13 residues. Germline V lookup: CDR1 KGHSH, CDR2 LQKENI. Trimming left V 4 bases short and J 5 bases short, with 9 bases between. The DNA for the CDR3 is TGTGCCAGCTCACGGGACACGCACAATGAGCAGTTCTTC. Translating gives CASSRDTHNEQFF.

V is TRBV18 and J is TRBJ1-1; TRBD1 might be the D (5 bases). The CDR3 covers 13 residues. The germline V gene encodes CDR1 KGHSH and CDR2 LQKENI. The germline V and J ends were trimmed by 6 bases and 7 bases, with 15 bases remaining between them. The CDR3 is CASSPEVGGEAFF. CDR3 DNA: TGTGCCAGCTCGCCCGAGGTGGGGGGTGAAGCTTTCTTT.

The V call is TRBV19, the J call TRBJ2-2, with 13 bases matching TRBD2. This CDR3 spans 17 amino acids. Unmatched junction bases numbered 12, after V lost 7 bases and J lost 7 bases. Germline V CDR1 and CDR2: LNHDA, SQIVND (reference sequence). CDR3 nucleotides: TGTGCCAGTACCTGGGGGACTAGCGGGATTGGGAGCGGGGAGCTGTTTTTT. Protein product: CASTWGTSGIGSGELFF. The variable domain in full, completed from reference TRBV19 and TRBJ2-2, reads DGGITQSPKYLFRKEGQNVTLSCEQNLNHDAMYWYRQDPGQGLRLIYYSQIVNDFQKGDIAEGYSVSREKKESFPLTVTSAQKNPTAFYLCASTWGTSGIGSGELFFGEGSRLTVL.

The CDR3 DNA reads as TGCGCCAGCAAGGGACTAGCGGATACAGATACGCAGTATTTT. Its protein product is CASKGLADTDTQYF. The V gene is TRBV10-2, the J gene TRBJ2-3, with 11 positions matching TRBD2. Germline V CDR1 and CDR2: WSHSY, SAAADI. J was trimmed by 3 bases and V by 7 bases; bases with no gene match: 3. This CDR3 comprises 14 residues.